The clone carrying this T cell receptor (beta chain) was detected ten times or more. Its target is unknown. As originally analysed: Across samples, TCR counts had a median of roughly 97,000 and ranged from about 20,000 to 750,000. In TCRdb, the RACE reads were re-called with MiXCR into one record per CDR3 protein. Here the V and J calls rest on TCRdb's processing, not on the authors' analysis. The sample includes some 82,000 distinct CDR3 sequences, around 7% of them seen just once. The data were obtained in a study of human T cells and chemical hapten exposure. About the research overall: Small volume differences among pooled libraries mainly caused per-sample TCR yield variation.

Time point denoted: patch test 2, 6 weeks after DPC sensitization. Treatment here: therapeutic diphenylcyclopropenone sensitization with weekly scalp DPC. Looked up from germline, CDR1 is SGHDT and CDR2 is YYEEEE. The CDR3 runs to 16 residues. The V end was cut by 4 bases, the J end by 1 base, with 18 bases between. Overall study results and limits: The formation of large CDR3 similarity clusters by expanded TCRs significantly exceeded that of controls.

The clonotype originates from a woman in her 30s with alopecia areata. Some clones in this sample may be carry-over from other donors' samples. This material consisted of whole blood, taken in connection with sensitization to the hapten diphenylcyclopropenone (DPC). The chain joins TRBV5-6 to TRBJ2-7; perhaps TRBD2 as D (5 bases). CDR3 bases: TGTGCCAGCAGCATACTAGGCGGACCTCCTTCCTACGAGCAGTACTTC. Translated: CASSILGGPPSYEQYF.